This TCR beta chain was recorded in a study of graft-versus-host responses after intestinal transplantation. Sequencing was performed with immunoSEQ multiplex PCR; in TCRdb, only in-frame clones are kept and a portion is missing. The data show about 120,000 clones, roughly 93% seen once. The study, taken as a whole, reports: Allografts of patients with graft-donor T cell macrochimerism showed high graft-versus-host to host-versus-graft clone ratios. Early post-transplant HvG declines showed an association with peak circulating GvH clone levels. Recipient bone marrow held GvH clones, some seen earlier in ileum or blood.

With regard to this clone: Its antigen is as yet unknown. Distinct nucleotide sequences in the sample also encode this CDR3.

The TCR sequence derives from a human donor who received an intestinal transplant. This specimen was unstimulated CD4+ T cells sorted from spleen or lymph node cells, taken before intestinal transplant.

CDR3 nucleotides: TGTGCCAGCAGCTTAATTTTAGGCGAGCAGTACTTC. Translating it yields CASSLILGEQYF. V usage is TRBV7-9 and J usage is TRBJ2-7, with unresolved D. CDR3 size: 12 residues. From germline, CDR1 is SEHNR and CDR2 FQNEAQ (reference sequence). The V gene lost 2 bases and the J gene lost 6 bases, with 8 bases spanning the gap.